The rows below give T cell receptor beta chains drawn from one sample of a study of spatial heterogeneity in lung cancer. TCRdb reanalysed the 5' RACE reads using MiXCR and keeps one entry per CDR3 protein. The sample carries about 48,000 distinct CDR3 sequences, less than 5.5% recorded once. Sequenced here: PBMCs, sampled at surgery. The receptor set was obtained from a male donor with early-stage non-small cell lung cancer. Both conserved end residues are part of each CDR3. A D gene is named only where the DNA matches it firmly. Rows may omit the clone size; those that give it use once, few, many or a size class.

D,J,V,size,CDR3,DNA
.,TRBJ1-6,TRBV3-1,many,CASSQQGPRPLHF,TGTGCCAGCAGCCAACAGGGGCCAAGACCCCTCCACTTT
.,TRBJ1-1,TRBV10-3,many,CATKPQPNTEAFF,TGTGCCACCAAGCCCCAACCAAACACTGAAGCTTTCTTT
TRBD1,TRBJ1-5,TRBV20-1,many,CSAVRTGGYQPQHF,TGCAGTGCCGTTCGGACAGGGGGTTATCAGCCCCAGCATTTT
.,TRBJ2-7,TRBV7-2,many,CASSLAYSTTYEQYF,TGTGCCAGCAGCTTAGCGTACAGCACCACCTACGAGCAGTACTTC
TRBD1,TRBJ2-1,TRBV6-2/TRBV6-3,many,CASSRPGTGVNEQFF,TGTGCCAGCAGCCGCCCGGGGACAGGGGTCAATGAGCAGTTCTTC
TRBD2,TRBJ2-5,TRBV6-2/TRBV6-3,many,CASSYRLAGDRATQYF,TGTGCCAGCAGTTACCGACTAGCGGGAGATAGGGCGACCCAGTACTTC
.,TRBJ1-6,TRBV21-1,many,CASSKEENVLLDNSPLHF,TGTGCCAGCAGCAAAGAGGAGAACGTCCTCCTGGATAATTCACCCCTCCACTTT
TRBD2,TRBJ2-7,TRBV4-1,few,CASSQEERERDEQYF,TGCGCCAGCAGCCAAGAGGAGCGGGAGAGGGACGAGCAGTACTTC
.,TRBJ1-5,TRBV30,.,CAWSSGEVIQPQHF,TGTGCCTGGAGTTCGGGGGAGGTGATTCAGCCCCAGCATTTT
TRBD1,TRBJ1-1,TRBV3-1,many,CASSAGTEGTEAFF,TGTGCCAGCAGCGCCGGGACAGAGGGGACTGAAGCTTTCTTT
.,TRBJ2-2,TRBV12-3/TRBV12-4,many,CASSSPADANTGELFF,TGTGCCAGCAGTTCCCCAGCGGATGCCAACACCGGGGAGCTGTTTTTT
TRBD1,TRBJ2-1,TRBV19,many,CASSTPRQGSYNEQFF,TGTGCCAGTAGTACGCCCCGACAGGGCTCCTACAATGAGCAGTTCTTC
TRBD2,TRBJ2-7,TRBV7-9,.,CASSWTSGLTPYEQYF,TGTGCCAGCAGCTGGACTAGCGGCCTCACCCCCTACGAGCAGTACTTC
.,TRBJ2-2,TRBV9,.,CASSPVGGNGELFF,TGTGCCAGCAGCCCCGTGGGGGGTAACGGGGAGCTGTTTTTT
.,TRBJ2-3,TRBV7-9,many,CASSPLAGTDTQYF,TGTGCCAGCAGCCCGCTCGCGGGGACAGATACGCAGTATTTT